Listed below are T cell receptor beta chains from one sample, sequenced in a study of a mutant IDH1 vaccine in newly diagnosed glioma. Some clones are missing from TCRdb's copy, which holds only in-frame ones; the method was immunoSEQ multiplex PCR. The table records 30,000 to 35,000 clones, 90% of them present only once. These TCRs are of unknown antigen specificity. Material: PBMCs, obtained from a glioma patient whose treatment included an IDH1 peptide vaccine. Every receptor here comes from a man aged 18-30 years with glioma. The CDR3 runs from the conserved cysteine through the conserved F or W. The D gene is left open where the match is weak. Expanded clones are given a class, and other clones once, few, many or no size at all.

J gene	clone size	V gene	D gene	CDR3 protein	CDR3 DNA
TRBJ1-3	NA	TRBV10-3	NA	CAIRKDNRSGNTIYF	TGTGCCATCAGGAAGGACAACCGCTCTGGAAACACCATATATTTT
TRBJ1-6	once	TRBV19	NA	CASSIPGPGDNSPLHF	TGTGCCAGTAGTATCCCCGGGCCAGGGGATAATTCACCCCTCCACTTT
TRBJ1-6	NA	TRBV4-1	TRBD1	CASSQRDSTNSPLHF	TGCGCCAGCAGCCAACGGGACAGCACGAATTCACCCCTCCACTTT
TRBJ2-7	NA	TRBV5-5	NA	CASSFQQGSYEQYF	TGTGCCAGCAGCTTTCAACAGGGTTCTTACGAGCAGTACTTC
TRBJ1-2	NA	TRBV18	NA	CASSPVGEEYGYTF	TGTGCCAGCTCACCCGTCGGGGAGGAATATGGCTACACCTTC
TRBJ1-1	NA	TRBV18	NA	CASSPGRGGTEAFF	TGTGCCAGCTCACCGGGACGGGGAGGCACTGAAGCTTTCTTT
TRBJ1-1	NA	TRBV6-1	NA	CASSDPRDANTEAFF	TGTGCCAGCAGTGACCCCCGGGATGCGAACACTGAAGCTTTCTTT
TRBJ2-5	NA	TRBV5-1	TRBD2	CASGLGTSGLETQYF	TGCGCCAGCGGTCTAGGGACTAGCGGCCTGGAGACCCAGTACTTC
TRBJ2-7	NA	TRBV21-1	NA	CASSMASSIRGEQYF	TGTGCCAGCAGTATGGCCTCATCAATTAGGGGCGAGCAGTACTTC
TRBJ2-1	NA	TRBV25-1	TRBD2	CASSPAGGAEQFF	TGTGCCAGCAGTCCAGCGGGAGGGGCTGAGCAGTTCTTC
TRBJ2-7	NA	TRBV4-3	NA	CASSQGGGVGYEQYF	TGCGCCAGCAGCCAAGGAGGCGGGGTGGGATACGAGCAGTACTTC
TRBJ1-1	NA	TRBV4-2	NA	CASSPQGGQGGTEAFF	TGTGCCAGCAGCCCCCAGGGAGGGCAGGGTGGTACGGAAGCTTTCTTT
TRBJ2-7	once	TRBV9	TRBD2	CASSPRLAGDEQYF	TGTGCCAGCAGCCCGCGACTAGCGGGAGACGAGCAGTACTTC
TRBJ2-3	once	TRBV11-3	NA	CASSLGRTLEDTQYF	TGTGCCAGCAGCTTAGGTCGAACCCTGGAGGATACGCAGTATTTT
TRBJ2-7	NA	TRBV4-1	NA	CASSQVVSEGMHEQYF	TGCGCCAGCAGCCAAGTTGTCTCGGAGGGGATGCACGAGCAGTACTTC
TRBJ2-1	NA	TRBV19	NA	CASGGFSYNEQFF	TGTGCCAGTGGGGGGTTCTCCTACAATGAGCAGTTCTTC
TRBJ2-7	NA	TRBV4-1	TRBD2	CASSQAQTSGDTYEQYF	TGCGCCAGCAGCCAAGCTCAGACTAGCGGGGATACCTACGAGCAGTACTTC
TRBJ2-7	NA	TRBV7-2	NA	CASSPARGYSYEQYF	TGTGCCAGCAGCCCTGCCAGGGGTTACTCCTACGAGCAGTACTTC
TRBJ2-6	NA	TRBV19	NA	CASSTPGSGANVLTF	TGTGCCAGTAGTACCCCAGGGTCTGGGGCCAACGTCCTGACTTTC
TRBJ1-6	NA	TRBV4-2	NA	CASSQEPRDNSPLHF	TGTGCCAGCAGCCAAGAGCCCAGGGATAATTCACCCCTCCACTTT
TRBJ2-6	NA	TRBV15	NA	CATRRGGSGANVLTF	TGTGCCACCAGGAGAGGGGGCTCTGGGGCCAACGTCCTGACTTTC
TRBJ1-2	NA	TRBV6-1	NA	CASSEEGGVIGYGYTF	TGTGCCAGCAGTGAAGAGGGGGGGGTCATCGGATATGGCTACACCTTC
TRBJ2-1	NA	TRBV29-1	TRBD2	CSVQRGRANEQFF	TGCAGCGTTCAGCGCGGGAGAGCAAATGAGCAGTTCTTC
TRBJ2-7	NA	TRBV5-4	NA	CASSSNYEQYF	TGTGCCAGCAGCTCTAACTACGAGCAGTACTTC
TRBJ1-3	few	TRBV5-1	TRBD1	CASSPGQGVGNTIYF	TGCGCCAGCAGCCCAGGACAGGGGGTCGGAAACACCATATATTTT
TRBJ1-1	once	TRBV5-4	NA	CASIPVIGQYLNTEAFF	TGTGCCAGCATCCCCGTAATTGGGCAGTACTTGAACACTGAAGCTTTCTTT
TRBJ2-1	NA	TRBV7-9	NA	CASSPQAGGSYNEQFF	TGTGCCAGCAGTCCTCAAGCGGGCGGCTCCTACAATGAGCAGTTCTTC
TRBJ1-2	NA	TRBV20-1	NA	CSAYNNYGYTF	TGCAGTGCGTATAATAACTATGGCTACACCTTC
TRBJ1-2	NA	TRBV30	TRBD1	CAWNWRTGPDYGYTF	TGTGCCTGGAATTGGAGGACAGGGCCGGACTATGGCTACACCTTC
TRBJ2-1	once	TRBV4-1	TRBD2	CASRNLAGIYNEQFF	TGCGCCAGCAGAAATTTAGCGGGAATCTACAATGAGCAGTTCTTC
TRBJ1-1	NA	TRBV27	NA	CASSPLTQTAAFF	TGTGCCAGCAGTCCGCTGACACAGACGGCGGCTTTCTTT
TRBJ1-5	NA	TRBV6-1	NA	CASSVQDNSNQPQHF	TGTGCCAGCAGTGTTCAGGATAATAGCAATCAGCCCCAGCATTTT